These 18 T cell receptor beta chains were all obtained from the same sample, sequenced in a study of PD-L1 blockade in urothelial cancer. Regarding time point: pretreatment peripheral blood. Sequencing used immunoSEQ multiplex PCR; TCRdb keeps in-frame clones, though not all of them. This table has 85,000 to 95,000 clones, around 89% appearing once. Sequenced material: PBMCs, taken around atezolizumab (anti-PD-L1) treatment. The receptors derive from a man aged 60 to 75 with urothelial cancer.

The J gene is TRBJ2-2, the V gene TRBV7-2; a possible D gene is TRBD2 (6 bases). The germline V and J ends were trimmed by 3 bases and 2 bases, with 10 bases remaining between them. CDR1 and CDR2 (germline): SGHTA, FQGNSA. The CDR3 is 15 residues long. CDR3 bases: TGTGCCAGCAGCTTGCTAGCGCAAAACACCGGGGAGCTGTTTTTT. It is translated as CASSLLAQNTGELFF.

DNA of the CDR3: TGTGCCAGCTCACAGAACTCTCAGGGGACGGGGACTGAAGCTTTCTTT. This translates into CASSQNSQGTGTEAFF. This sequence joins TRBV18 and TRBJ1-1; D may be TRBD1 (6 bases). V lost 4 bases, J lost 5 bases, and 20 bases lay in between. CDR1 is KGHSH and CDR2 is LQKENI in the germline V gene. The CDR3 consists of 16 residues. The whole variable domain, remainder taken from reference TRBV18 and TRBJ1-1, is NAGVMQNPRHLVRRRGQEARLRCSPMKGHSHVYWYRQLPEEGLKFMVYLQKENIIDESGMPKERFSAEFPKEGPSILRIQQVVRGDSAAYFCASSQNSQGTGTEAFFGQGTRLTVV.

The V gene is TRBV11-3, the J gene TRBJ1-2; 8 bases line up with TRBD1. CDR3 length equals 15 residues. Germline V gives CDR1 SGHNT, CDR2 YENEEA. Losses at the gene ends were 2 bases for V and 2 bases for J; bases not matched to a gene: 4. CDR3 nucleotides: TGTGCCAGCAGCTTAACCCGACAGGGGAACTATGGCTACACCTTC. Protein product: CASSLTRQGNYGYTF.

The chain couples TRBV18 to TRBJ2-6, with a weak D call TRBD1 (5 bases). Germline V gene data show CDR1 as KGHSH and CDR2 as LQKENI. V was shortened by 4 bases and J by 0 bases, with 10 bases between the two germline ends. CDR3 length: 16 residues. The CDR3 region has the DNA TGTGCCAGCTCACAGCAGGGCCTCTCTGGGGCCAACGTCCTGACTTTC. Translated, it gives CASSQQGLSGANVLTF.

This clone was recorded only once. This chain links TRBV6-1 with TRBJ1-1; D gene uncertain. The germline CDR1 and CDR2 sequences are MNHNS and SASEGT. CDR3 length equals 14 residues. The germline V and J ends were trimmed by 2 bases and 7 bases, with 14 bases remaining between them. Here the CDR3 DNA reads TGTGCCAGCAGTGAATTAGGCGGGAGGAGTGAAGCTTTCTTT. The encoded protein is CASSELGGRSEAFF.

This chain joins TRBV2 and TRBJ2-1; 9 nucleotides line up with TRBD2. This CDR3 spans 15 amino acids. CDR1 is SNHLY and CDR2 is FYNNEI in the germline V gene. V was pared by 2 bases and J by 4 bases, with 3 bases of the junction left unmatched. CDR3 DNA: TGTGCCAGCAGTGAAAACGCGGGAGGGTACAATGAGCAGTTCTTC. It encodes CASSENAGGYNEQFF.

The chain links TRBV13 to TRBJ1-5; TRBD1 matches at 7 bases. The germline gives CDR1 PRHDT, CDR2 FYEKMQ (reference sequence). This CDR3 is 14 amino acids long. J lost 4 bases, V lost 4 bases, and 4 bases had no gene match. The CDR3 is CASSYGDSNQPQHF. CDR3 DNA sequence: TGTGCCAGCAGCTACGGGGACAGTAATCAGCCCCAGCATTTT.

In nucleotides, the CDR3 is TGTGCCAGCAGCGTAGTGGCGGGAGATACGCAGTATTTT. This sequence encodes CASSVVAGDTQYF. The rearrangement links TRBV9 to TRBJ2-3, with D possibly TRBD2 on 5 matching bases. The CDR3 extends over 13 amino acids. Looked up from germline, CDR1 is SGDLS and CDR2 is YYNGEE. V was trimmed by 0 bases and J by 5 bases, leaving 7 bases between them.

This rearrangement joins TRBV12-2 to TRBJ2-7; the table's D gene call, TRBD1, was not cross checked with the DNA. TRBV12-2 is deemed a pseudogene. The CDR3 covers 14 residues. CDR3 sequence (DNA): TGTGCAAGTCGCTTAGATGTGACAGCCTACGAGCAGTACTTC. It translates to CASRLDVTAYEQYF.

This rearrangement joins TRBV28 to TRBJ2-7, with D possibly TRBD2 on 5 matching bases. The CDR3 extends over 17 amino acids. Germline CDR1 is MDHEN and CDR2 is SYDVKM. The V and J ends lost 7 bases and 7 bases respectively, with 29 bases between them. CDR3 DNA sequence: TGTGCCAGCAACGCGGGTCGATGGGGTCAGACTTATAGGGAGCAGTACTTC. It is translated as CASNAGRWGQTYREQYF.

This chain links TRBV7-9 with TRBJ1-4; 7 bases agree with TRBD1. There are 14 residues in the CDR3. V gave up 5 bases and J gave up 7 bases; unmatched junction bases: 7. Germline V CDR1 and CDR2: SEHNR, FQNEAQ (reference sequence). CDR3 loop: CASSPGTVGEKLFF. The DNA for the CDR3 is TGTGCCAGCAGCCCCGGGACAGTGGGTGAAAAACTGTTTTTT. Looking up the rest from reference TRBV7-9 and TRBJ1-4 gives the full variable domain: DTGVSQNPRHKITKRGQNVTFRCDPISEHNRLYWYRQTLGQGPEFLTYFQNEAQLEKSRLLSDRFSAERPKGSFSTLEIQRTEQGDSAMYLCASSPGTVGEKLFFGSGTQLSVL.

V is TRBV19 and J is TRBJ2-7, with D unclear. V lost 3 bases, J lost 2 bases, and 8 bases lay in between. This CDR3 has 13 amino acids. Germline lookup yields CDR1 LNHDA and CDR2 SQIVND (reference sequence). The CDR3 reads CASSISRTYEQYF. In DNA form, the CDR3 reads TGTGCCAGTAGTATCTCCAGAACCTACGAGCAGTACTTC.

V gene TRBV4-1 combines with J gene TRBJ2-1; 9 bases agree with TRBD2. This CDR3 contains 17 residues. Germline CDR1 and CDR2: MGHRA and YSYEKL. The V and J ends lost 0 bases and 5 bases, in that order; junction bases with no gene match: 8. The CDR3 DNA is TGCGCCAGCAGCCAAGACTTTGTAGCGGGGGCGCACAATGAGCAGTTCTTC. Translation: CASSQDFVAGAHNEQFF.

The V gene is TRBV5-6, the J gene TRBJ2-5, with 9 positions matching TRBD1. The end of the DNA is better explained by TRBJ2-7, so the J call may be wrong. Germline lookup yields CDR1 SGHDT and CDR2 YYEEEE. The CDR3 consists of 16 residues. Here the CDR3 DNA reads TGTGCCAGCAGTCCTTTACAGGGGGCTCGATCCTACGAGCAGTACTTC. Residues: CASSPLQGARSYEQYF.

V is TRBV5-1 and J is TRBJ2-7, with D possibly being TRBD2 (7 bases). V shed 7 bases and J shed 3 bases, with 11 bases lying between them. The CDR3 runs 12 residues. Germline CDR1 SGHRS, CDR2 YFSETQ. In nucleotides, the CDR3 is TGCGCCAGCTCAGGGGAGGGCTACGAGCAGTACTTC. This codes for CASSGEGYEQYF. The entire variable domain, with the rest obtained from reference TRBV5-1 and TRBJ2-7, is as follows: KAGVTQTPRYLIKTRGQQVTLSCSPISGHRSVSWYQQTPGQGLQFLFEYFSETQRNKGNFPGRFSGRQFSNSRSEMNVSTLELGDSALYLCASSGEGYEQYFGPGTRLTVT.

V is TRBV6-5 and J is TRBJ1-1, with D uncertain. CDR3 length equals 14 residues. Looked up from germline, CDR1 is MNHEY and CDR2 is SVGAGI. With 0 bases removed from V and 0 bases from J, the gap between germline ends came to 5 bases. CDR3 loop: CASSYSGLNTEAFF. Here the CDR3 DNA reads TGTGCCAGCAGTTACTCTGGGCTGAACACTGAAGCTTTCTTT.

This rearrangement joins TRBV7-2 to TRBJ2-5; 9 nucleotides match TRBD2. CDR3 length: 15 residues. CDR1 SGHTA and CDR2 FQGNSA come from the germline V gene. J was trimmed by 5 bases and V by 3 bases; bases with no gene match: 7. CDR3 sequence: CASSFYSGGGETQYF. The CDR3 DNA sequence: TGTGCCAGCAGCTTCTATAGCGGGGGTGGGGAGACCCAGTACTTC.

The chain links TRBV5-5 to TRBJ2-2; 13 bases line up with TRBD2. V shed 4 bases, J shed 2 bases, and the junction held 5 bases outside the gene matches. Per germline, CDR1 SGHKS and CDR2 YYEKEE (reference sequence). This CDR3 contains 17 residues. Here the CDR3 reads CASSRGLAGVNTGELFF. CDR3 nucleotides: TGTGCCAGCAGCCGTGGACTAGCGGGGGTAAACACCGGGGAGCTGTTTTTT.